This is a list of T cell receptor beta chains from one sample in a study of T-cell reconstitution after alpha-beta-depleted transplantation in children. MiXCR, applied by TCRdb to the PCR reads, yields one record per CDR3 protein. The table shows almost 600,000 distinct CDR3 sequences, with 25% to 30% occurring only once. Here the sequenced sample was PBMCs, taken before TCRalphabeta/CD19-depleted stem cell transplant. These receptor sequences come from a boy younger than two with Wiskott-Aldrich syndrome, due to receive a stem cell transplant. CDR3s include the opening cysteine and the closing phenylalanine or tryptophan. A D gene is named only where the DNA matches it firmly. Some rows mark clone size as missing; the rest say once, few, many or name a class of expanded clone.

d_gene	abundance	j_gene	v_gene	CDR3aa	CDR3nt
TRBD2	few	TRBJ2-7	TRBV9	CASSVDSGRAYEQYF	TGTGCCAGCAGCGTAGATAGCGGGAGGGCCTACGAGCAGTACTTC
NA	few	TRBJ1-6	TRBV7-6	CASSLGDGDNSPLHF	TGTGCCAGCAGCTTAGGAGATGGGGATAATTCACCCCTCCACTTT
NA	NA	TRBJ2-7	TRBV12-5	CASGPDPYEQYF	TGTGCTAGTGGTCCGGATCCCTACGAGCAGTACTTC
NA	few	TRBJ1-5	TRBV21-1	CASSNLTPRFGEDQPQHF	TGTGCCAGCAGCAATCTAACCCCCCGCTTCGGGGAGGATCAGCCCCAGCATTTT
NA	NA	TRBJ2-3	TRBV30	CAWSGLLSTDTQYF	TGTGCCTGGAGTGGACTCCTTAGCACAGATACGCAGTATTTT
TRBD1	NA	TRBJ2-5	TRBV11-2	CASSSGTAIEETQYF	TGTGCCAGCAGCTCCGGGACAGCGATTGAAGAGACCCAGTACTTC
NA	few	TRBJ2-2	TRBV15	CATSRDSGMGELFF	TGTGCCACCAGCAGAGATTCAGGGATGGGGGAGCTGTTTTTT
NA	few	TRBJ2-2	TRBV20-1	CSAQPGAGELFF	TGCAGTGCTCAGCCCGGGGCCGGGGAGCTGTTTTTT
TRBD2	NA	TRBJ2-1	TRBV27	CASSSSGLAAYNEQFF	TGTGCCAGCAGTTCGTCTGGACTAGCGGCCTACAATGAGCAGTTCTTC
NA	few	TRBJ2-5	TRBV24-1	CATSDGKETQYF	TGTGCCACCAGTGATGGGAAAGAGACCCAGTACTTC
NA	NA	TRBJ2-2	TRBV29-1	CSVEVRVTGELFF	TGCAGCGTTGAAGTGAGGGTAACCGGGGAGCTGTTTTTT
TRBD2	NA	TRBJ2-2	TRBV5-1	CASSLALGRARTGELFF	TGCGCCAGCAGCTTGGCGTTGGGGAGGGCCCGGACCGGGGAGCTGTTTTTT
NA	NA	TRBJ1-1	TRBV29-1	CSVTGTTNTEAFF	TGCAGCGTTACCGGGACAACGAACACTGAAGCTTTCTTT
TRBD2	NA	TRBJ2-7	TRBV5-1	CASSSFSTSGTSYEQYF	TGCGCCAGCAGCTCCTTTTCGACTAGCGGCACCTCCTACGAGCAGTACTTC
NA	NA	TRBJ2-5	TRBV29-1	CSVVFSETQYF	TGCAGCGTTGTTTTCTCAGAGACCCAGTACTTC
NA	NA	TRBJ1-4	TRBV7-9	CASSFPGTEKLFF	TGTGCCAGCAGCTTCCCGGGAACTGAAAAACTGTTTTTT
TRBD1	few	TRBJ1-3	TRBV7-8	CASSLSTTGVGNTIYF	TGTGCCAGCAGCTTATCAACGACAGGGGTCGGAAACACCATATATTTT
NA	NA	TRBJ2-1	TRBV10-3	CAIRGDVRDTEQFF	TGTGCCATCAGGGGGGACGTGCGGGATACTGAGCAGTTCTTC
NA	many	TRBJ1-1	TRBV28	CASSSFHGTTTSMNTEAFF	TGTGCCAGCAGCTCTTTTCACGGGACAACGACTTCCATGAACACTGAAGCTTTCTTT
NA	NA	TRBJ2-3	TRBV27	CASSPRWDTQYF	TGTGCCAGCAGTCCCCGATGGGATACGCAGTATTTT
NA	once	TRBJ2-4	TRBV20-1	CSATTTSYKNIQYF	TGCAGTGCTACAACCACAAGTTACAAAAACATTCAGTACTTC
NA	NA	TRBJ2-2	TRBV21-1	CASSKDNTGELFF	TGTGCCAGCAGCAAAGACAACACCGGGGAGCTGTTTTTT
TRBD2	NA	TRBJ2-2	TRBV5-6	CASSPGGGVELFF	TGTGCCAGCAGCCCCGGGGGGGGGGTGGAGCTGTTTTTT
NA	few	TRBJ2-1	TRBV2	CASSAEKGNEQFF	TGTGCCAGCAGTGCGGAGAAAGGCAATGAGCAGTTCTTC
TRBD2	NA	TRBJ2-7	TRBV6-1	CASSPQNRPGLESYEQYF	TGTGCCAGCAGCCCACAAAATCGTCCGGGACTAGAAAGCTACGAGCAGTACTTC
TRBD1	few	TRBJ1-1	TRBV11-2	CASSRQGQPRNTEAFF	TGTGCCAGCAGCAGACAGGGACAACCGAGGAACACTGAAGCTTTCTTT
TRBD1	many	TRBJ2-5	TRBV20-1	CSAGQGTETQYF	TGCAGTGCTGGACAGGGTACGGAGACCCAGTACTTC
NA	NA	TRBJ2-1	TRBV5-1	CASSLPLTDSYNEQFF	TGCGCCAGCAGCTTACCATTGACCGATTCCTACAATGAGCAGTTCTTC
NA	NA	TRBJ2-7	TRBV27	CASKSFGDPYEQYF	TGTGCCAGCAAGTCTTTTGGTGACCCCTACGAGCAGTACTTC
NA	few	TRBJ2-5	TRBV9	CASSAGPPRGETQYF	TGTGCCAGCAGCGCGGGACCGCCACGGGGGGAGACCCAGTACTTC
NA	NA	TRBJ2-7	TRBV20-1	CSASRTQTYEQYF	TGCAGTGCTAGTAGGACCCAAACCTACGAGCAGTACTTC
NA	NA	TRBJ2-7	TRBV20-1	CCARDLLIQGSYEQYF	TGCTGTGCTAGAGATCTCCTCATTCAGGGATCCTACGAGCAGTACTTC
TRBD2	NA	TRBJ2-7	TRBV27	CASSLIAGVPSHQYF	TGTGCCAGCAGTCTCATAGCGGGAGTCCCCTCGCATCAGTACTTC
NA	NA	TRBJ2-1	TRBV14	CASSQPSGQRNEQFF	TGTGCCAGCAGCCAACCCTCGGGGCAGCGCAATGAGCAGTTCTTC
NA	few	TRBJ1-2	TRBV24-1	CATSDLHAGPYGYTF	TGTGCCACCAGTGATTTGCATGCAGGGCCCTATGGCTACACCTTC
NA	NA	TRBJ2-1	TRBV12-3/TRBV12-4	CASSLVQGRGDYNEQFF	TGTGCCAGCAGCCTCGTACAGGGGAGGGGAGACTACAATGAGCAGTTCTTC
NA	NA	TRBJ2-2	TRBV5-1	CASSFSPTGAGELFF	TGCGCCAGCAGCTTCTCCCCAACAGGAGCCGGGGAGCTGTTTTTT
NA	few	TRBJ1-5	TRBV30	CAWSANSNQPQHF	TGTGCCTGGAGTGCCAATAGCAATCAGCCCCAGCATTTT
NA	NA	TRBJ2-1	TRBV30	CAWSVGHSPSSEQFF	TGTGCCTGGAGTGTAGGTCACTCACCGAGCTCTGAGCAGTTCTTC
TRBD1	NA	TRBJ2-4	TRBV7-9	CASSLAGTVGNIQYF	TGTGCCAGCAGCTTAGCCGGGACAGTCGGAAACATTCAGTACTTC
NA	few	TRBJ2-5	TRBV20-1	CSALQGLQETQYF	TGCAGTGCTCTACAGGGACTCCAAGAGACCCAGTACTTC
NA	NA	TRBJ2-2	TRBV19	CASSLIEGVGTGELFF	TGTGCCAGTAGCCTAATCGAGGGGGTCGGCACCGGGGAGCTGTTTTTT